Listed below are T cell receptor beta chains from one sample, sequenced in a study of CD8+CD57+ T cells in acquired aplastic anemia. Each CDR3 protein gets one entry after TCRdb re-called the reads with MiXCR. The sample lists a few hundred thousand distinct CDR3 sequences; approximately 56% were seen once. Material: sorted CD4+, CD8+, or CD8+CD57+ T cells (not recorded which) from PBMCs. The source of these receptors is a human donor with severe aplastic anemia or a healthy control (not recorded which). Both conserved end residues are part of each CDR3. The D gene is left open where the match is weak. Clone size is stated in some rows and not others, as once, few, many or a class when expanded.

TRBD2,TRBV7-7,NA,TRBJ2-7,TGTGCTCGGGCGCGGGGAGGGTTTTACGAGCAGTACTTC,CARARGGFYEQYF
NA,TRBV20-1,NA,TRBJ2-7,TGCAGTGCTCTCATGAAGGAGGACTACGAGCAGTACTTC,CSALMKEDYEQYF
TRBD2,TRBV12-3/TRBV12-4,NA,TRBJ2-5,TGTGCCAGCAGTCTCGGGATAGCGGGGGAGACCCAGTACTTC,CASSLGIAGETQYF
TRBD2,TRBV5-1,once,TRBJ2-5,TGCGCCAGCAGCTTGACCCCGACTAGCGGGGGCCAGGAGACCCAGTACTTC,CASSLTPTSGGQETQYF
NA,TRBV5-1,NA,TRBJ1-1,TGCGCCAGCAGCTTGGGACAAACACCTGAAGCTTCCTTT,CASSLGQTPEASF
TRBD2,TRBV5-8,few,TRBJ2-5,TGTGCCAGCAGCTTGGGGACTAGCGGGAGTGAGACCCAGTACTTC,CASSLGTSGSETQYF
NA,TRBV5-1,NA,TRBJ2-3,TGCGCCAGCAGCTTGGAGGCCGAACGGACAGATACGCAGTATTTT,CASSLEAERTDTQYF
NA,TRBV20-1,many,TRBJ1-2,TGCAGTGCTAGAGAGGCTGTTAACTATGGCTACACCTTC,CSAREAVNYGYTF
NA,TRBV25-1,once,TRBJ2-2,TGTGCCAGCAGTGAGGGGAGGAACACCGGGGAGCTGTTTTTT,CASSEGRNTGELFF
NA,TRBV15,NA,TRBJ1-5,TGTGCCACCAGCAGAGAAAGAGGGGGGATTTGGCCCCAGCATTTT,CATSRERGGIWPQHF
NA,TRBV20-1,NA,TRBJ2-1,TGCAGTGCTAGGCCCAGTAGGGGGACGGACGATGAGCAGTTCTTC,CSARPSRGTDDEQFF
NA,TRBV24-1,few,TRBJ1-1,TGTGCCACCAGTGATTCGGCAGCAGGGAACACTGAAGCTTTCTTT,CATSDSAAGNTEAFF
NA,TRBV2,once,TRBJ2-5,TGTGCCAGCAGTGAACGGGAAGGAGAGACCCAGTACTTC,CASSEREGETQYF
TRBD1,TRBV24-1,many,TRBJ2-3,TGTGCCACCGGGACAGAAAACACAGATACGCAGTATTTT,CATGTENTDTQYF
TRBD2,TRBV9,NA,TRBJ2-7,TGTGCCAGCAGCGTAGATAGCGGGGGGGCCTACGAGCAGTACTTC,CASSVDSGGAYEQYF
NA,TRBV7-3,many,TRBJ2-2,TGTGCCAGCAGCTTAGTGCCGGTTAACACCGGGGAGCTGTTTTTT,CASSLVPVNTGELFF
NA,TRBV11-2,many,TRBJ1-4,TGTGCCAGCAGCTCCCGACACCGTAATGAAAAACTGTTTTTT,CASSSRHRNEKLFF
NA,TRBV20-1,few,TRBJ1-6,TGCAGTGCTCAACCCAGGGGTACGTCCTATAATTCACCCCTCCACTTT,CSAQPRGTSYNSPLHF
NA,TRBV7-9,NA,TRBJ1-5,TGTGCCAGCTCAATGCAGGGGAGAGGGCCCCAGCATTTT,CASSMQGRGPQHF
TRBD2,TRBV24-1,NA,TRBJ2-1,TGTGCCACCAGTGAGCCTAGCGGGGGAAGCGCCCTCAATGAGCAGTTCTTC,CATSEPSGGSALNEQFF
TRBD2,TRBV15,NA,TRBJ2-2,TGTGCCCCTAGACTAGCGGGGGTCACCGGGGAGCTGTTTTTT,CAPRLAGVTGELFF
NA,TRBV2,NA,TRBJ2-2,TGTGCCAGCAGTGAACAAGGGTTAACCACCGGGGAGCTGTTTTTT,CASSEQGLTTGELFF
TRBD1,TRBV5-1,NA,TRBJ2-7,TGCGCCAGCAGCTCGACAGGGTCCTACGAGCAGTACTTC,CASSSTGSYEQYF
TRBD2,TRBV12-3/TRBV12-4,NA,TRBJ2-1,TGTGCCACCCGGACTAGCGGGGCGACTCGGGAGCAGTTCTTC,CATRTSGATREQFF
NA,TRBV19,many,TRBJ2-3,TGTGCCAGTAGTACCGGAGGGGGCCGCAGCACAGATACGCAGTATTTT,CASSTGGGRSTDTQYF
TRBD1,TRBV20-1,many,TRBJ1-5,TGCAGTGCTAAAGTTTGGGACAGGGGGAGCAATCAGCCCCAGCATTTT,CSAKVWDRGSNQPQHF
TRBD2,TRBV20-1,many,TRBJ2-3,TGCAGTGCTAGAGATCCGGTAGCGGGGGGGAAAGATACGCAGTATTTT,CSARDPVAGGKDTQYF
NA,TRBV7-6,many,TRBJ2-2,TGTGCCAGCAGCTCCCCCAATTTACCGAACACCGGGGAGCTGTTTTTT,CASSSPNLPNTGELFF
TRBD2,TRBV20-1,many,TRBJ2-5,TGCAGTGGGGGGATGACTAGCGGTGGTAAACAAGAGACCCAGTACTTC,CSGGMTSGGKQETQYF
NA,TRBV12-3/TRBV12-4,few,TRBJ2-7,TGTGCCAGCAGCCGGGGACGGGACTACGAGCAGTACTTC,CASSRGRDYEQYF
TRBD1,TRBV6-6,NA,TRBJ2-7,TGTGCCAGCAGTTACAAGGGGGCTAACTACGAGCAGTACTTC,CASSYKGANYEQYF
NA,TRBV20-1,NA,TRBJ2-1,TGCAGTGCGGGACAACCAAGCACAGATACGCAGTTCTTC,CSAGQPSTDTQFF
NA,TRBV12-3/TRBV12-4,many,TRBJ1-5,TGTGCCAGCAGCCCATCGCGAGGCAATCAGCCCCAGCATTTT,CASSPSRGNQPQHF
NA,TRBV20-1,NA,TRBJ2-1,TGCAGTGCTAGCGTCGTCAGCGGTAGCTCCTACAATGAGCAGTTCTTC,CSASVVSGSSYNEQFF
NA,TRBV9,NA,TRBJ2-2,TGTGCCAGCAGCACGGGACGGTACACCGGGGAGCTGTTTTTT,CASSTGRYTGELFF
NA,TRBV19,NA,TRBJ1-1,TGTGCCAGTAGTAGCACGACCATGAACACTGAAGCTTTCTTT,CASSSTTMNTEAFF
NA,TRBV2,NA,TRBJ2-7,TGTGCCAGCAGACGTAGCTCCTACGAGCAGTACTTC,CASRRSSYEQYF
TRBD1,TRBV10-3,NA,TRBJ1-6,TGTGCCATCAGCGGACAGGACTATAATAATTCACCCCTCCACTTT,CAISGQDYNNSPLHF
NA,TRBV6-5,many,TRBJ1-5,TGTGCCAGCAGGGGGAGTATTGGGCCCCAGCATTTT,CASRGSIGPQHF
TRBD1,TRBV19,NA,TRBJ2-5,TGTGCCAGTAGTACCCGACAGGGGTTGGCGACCCAGTACTTC,CASSTRQGLATQYF
NA,TRBV12-3/TRBV12-4,NA,TRBJ2-7,TGTGCCACCAGTGAAGCGGACCGAGCCTACGAGCAGAACTTC,CATSEADRAYEQNF
TRBD1,TRBV11-2,NA,TRBJ1-1,TGTGCCAGCAGCTTAGCCCGACAGGGAATGAACACTGAAGCTTTCTTT,CASSLARQGMNTEAFF
TRBD2,TRBV28,NA,TRBJ2-5,TGTGCCAGCAGTCTAGCGGGGGAGCAAGAGACCCAGTACTTC,CASSLAGEQETQYF
NA,TRBV12-3/TRBV12-4,NA,TRBJ2-5,TGTGCCAGCAGTTTGGTAGGGGTGTCTCGGGCCCAGTACTTC,CASSLVGVSRAQYF
NA,TRBV20-1,NA,TRBJ2-7,TGCAGTGCTAGAGAACCAGCGGTGAACTCCTACGAGCAGTACTTC,CSAREPAVNSYEQYF